The source of this T cell receptor (beta chain) is a study of cytomegalovirus exposure and HLA in healthy donors. Whole-study results and caveats: Association of a missense DCLRE1C variant with TCR beta V- and J-gene trimming was reported in a later analysis.

With 5 bases removed from V and 3 bases from J, the gap between germline ends came to 14 bases. This CDR3 region has 14 residues. Per germline, CDR1 GTSNPN and CDR2 SVGIG (reference sequence). Remarks on this clone: Its target is not known.

A multiplex PCR was run with 60 Vbeta primers and 13 Jbeta primers. TCRdb's table, derived via immunoSEQ multiplex PCR, lists solely in-frame clones and lacks some. Among approximately 220,000 clones listed, roughly 88% were seen once. The clonotype comes from a boy aged 2 to 10 in good health and CMV-seronegative. The chain carries TRBV30 and TRBJ1-5; D is perhaps TRBD1 (5 bases). The specimen was PBMCs. The CDR3 bases are TGTGCCTGGGGTTACGACAGTTACAATCAGCCCCAGCATTTT. Protein sequence: CAWGYDSYNQPQHF.